This T cell receptor beta chain was captured in a study of T cells in Graves' hyperthyroidism and ophthalmopathy. RNA transcripts gave rise to amplified TCR beta CDR3 regions. An initial round of RT-PCR targeting the TCR CDR3 relied on the HTBI primer set. TCRdb passed the multiplex PCR reads through MiXCR, listing each CDR3 protein once. The table shows hundreds of thousands of distinct CDR3 sequences, with roughly 18% occurring only once. V lost 0 bases and J 1 base, leaving 17 bases between the germline ends. CDR3 length equals 18 residues. CDR1 is LGHNA, CDR2 YSLEER, per germline. This rearrangement joins TRBV4-3 to TRBJ2-3, with D perhaps TRBD2 (6 bases). Material: blood. The sequence was obtained from a man aged 35 to 55 with Graves' hyperthyroidism. The CDR3: CASSQEGVADDRTDTQYF. DNA of the CDR3: TGCGCCAGCAGCCAAGAGGGGGTAGCGGACGATCGCACAGATACGCAGTATTTT.